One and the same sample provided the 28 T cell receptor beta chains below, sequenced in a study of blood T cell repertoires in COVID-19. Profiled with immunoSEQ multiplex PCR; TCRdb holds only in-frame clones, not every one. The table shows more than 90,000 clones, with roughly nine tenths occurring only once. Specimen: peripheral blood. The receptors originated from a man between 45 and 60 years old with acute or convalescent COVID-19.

CDR3 loop: CASSFTRNTEAFF. The CDR3 DNA sequence: TGTGCCAGCAGCTTTACTAGGAACACTGAAGCTTTCTTT. The rearrangement joins TRBV6-5 to TRBJ1-1; D uncertain. CDR1 MNHEY and CDR2 SVGAGI come from the germline V gene. Trimming stripped 6 bases from V and 1 base from J, with 9 bases between. This CDR3 is built from 13 residues.

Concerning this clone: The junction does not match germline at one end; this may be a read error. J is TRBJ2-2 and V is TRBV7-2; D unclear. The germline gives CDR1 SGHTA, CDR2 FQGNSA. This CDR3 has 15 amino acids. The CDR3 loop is CASSFGSQNAGELFF. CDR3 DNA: TGTGCCAGCAGCTTTGGCTCCCAGAACGCCGGGGAGCTGTTTTTT. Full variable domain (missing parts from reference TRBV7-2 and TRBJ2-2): GAGVSQSPSNKVTEKGKDVELRCDPISGHTALYWYRQSLGQGLEFLIYFQGNSAPDKSGLPSDRFSAERTGGSVSTLTIQRTQQEDSAVYLCASSFGSQNAGELFFGEGSRLTVL.

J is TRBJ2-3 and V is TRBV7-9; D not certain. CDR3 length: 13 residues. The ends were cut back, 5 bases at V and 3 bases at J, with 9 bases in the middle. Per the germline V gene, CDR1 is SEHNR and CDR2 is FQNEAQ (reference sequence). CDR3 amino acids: CASSPSGTDTQYF. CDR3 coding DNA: TGTGCCAGCAGCCCCTCGGGTACAGATACGCAGTATTTT.

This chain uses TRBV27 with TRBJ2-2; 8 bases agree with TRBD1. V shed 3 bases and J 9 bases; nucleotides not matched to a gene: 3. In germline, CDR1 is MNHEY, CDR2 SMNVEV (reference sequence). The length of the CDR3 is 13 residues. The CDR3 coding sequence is TGTGCCAGCAGTTTGGCAGGGGGCTGGGAGCTGTTTTTT. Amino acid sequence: CASSLAGGWELFF.

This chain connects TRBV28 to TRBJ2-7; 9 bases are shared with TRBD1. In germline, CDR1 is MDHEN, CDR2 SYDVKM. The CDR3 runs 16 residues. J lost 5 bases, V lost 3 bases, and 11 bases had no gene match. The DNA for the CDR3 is TGTGCCAGCAGTTTTGCGGGACAGGGTAGGGGAGACGAGCAGTACTTC. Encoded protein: CASSFAGQGRGDEQYF.

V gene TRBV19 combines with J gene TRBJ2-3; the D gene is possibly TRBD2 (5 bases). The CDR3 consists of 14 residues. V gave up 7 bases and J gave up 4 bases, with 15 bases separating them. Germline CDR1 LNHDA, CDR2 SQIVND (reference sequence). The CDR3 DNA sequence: TGTGCCAGTAAGTCCGGGGTAGGCGCAGATACGCAGTATTTT. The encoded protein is CASKSGVGADTQYF. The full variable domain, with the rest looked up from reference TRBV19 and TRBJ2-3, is DGGITQSPKYLFRKEGQNVTLSCEQNLNHDAMYWYRQDPGQGLRLIYYSQIVNDFQKGDIAEGYSVSREKKESFPLTVTSAQKNPTAFYLCASKSGVGADTQYFGPGTRLTVL.

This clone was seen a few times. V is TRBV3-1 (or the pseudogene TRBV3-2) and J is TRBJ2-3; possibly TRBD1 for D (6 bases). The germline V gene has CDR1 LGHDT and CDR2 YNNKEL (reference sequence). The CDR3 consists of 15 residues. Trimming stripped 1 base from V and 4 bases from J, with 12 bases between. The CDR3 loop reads CASSQGGHRADTQYF. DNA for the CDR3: TGTGCCAGCAGCCAAGGGGGACACAGGGCAGATACGCAGTATTTT.

The CDR3 is CASSYFRGYEQYF. The CDR3 DNA follows: TGTGCCAGCAGTTACTTTAGGGGTTACGAGCAGTACTTC. The chain couples TRBV6-5 to TRBJ2-7; D is possibly TRBD1 (5 bases). This CDR3 has 13 residues. V was clipped by 1 base and J by 4 bases, with 8 bases between them. Germline V gives CDR1 MNHEY, CDR2 SVGAGI.

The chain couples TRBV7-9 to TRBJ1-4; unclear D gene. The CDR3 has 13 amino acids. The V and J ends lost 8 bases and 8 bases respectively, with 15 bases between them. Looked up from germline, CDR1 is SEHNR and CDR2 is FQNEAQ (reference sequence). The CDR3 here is CASAYREGEKLFF. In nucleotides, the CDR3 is TGTGCCAGCGCATACCGAGAGGGCGAAAAACTGTTTTTT.

The CDR3 here is CASSQGARGYTF. CDR3 sequence (DNA): TGTGCCAGCAGTCAGGGGGCGCGCGGCTACACCTTC. V gene TRBV6-5 combines with J gene TRBJ1-2; 8 nucleotides line up with TRBD1. The CDR3 is 12 amino acids. Per the germline V gene, CDR1 is MNHEY and CDR2 is SVGAGI. V lost 5 bases to trimming and J lost 8 bases; unmatched junction nucleotides: 4.

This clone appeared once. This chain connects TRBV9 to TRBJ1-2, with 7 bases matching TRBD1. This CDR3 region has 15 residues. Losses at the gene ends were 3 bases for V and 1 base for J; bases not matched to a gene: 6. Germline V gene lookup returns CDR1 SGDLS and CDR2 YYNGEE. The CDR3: CASSGWDRGNYGYTF. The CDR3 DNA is TGTGCCAGCAGCGGCTGGGACAGAGGTAACTATGGCTACACCTTC.

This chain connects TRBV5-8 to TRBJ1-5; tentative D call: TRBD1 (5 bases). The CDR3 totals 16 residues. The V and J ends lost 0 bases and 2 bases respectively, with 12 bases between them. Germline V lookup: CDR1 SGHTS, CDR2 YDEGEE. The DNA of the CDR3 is TGTGCCAGCAGCTTGGTAGGAGGGGCCCGCAATCAGCCCCAGCATTTT. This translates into CASSLVGGARNQPQHF. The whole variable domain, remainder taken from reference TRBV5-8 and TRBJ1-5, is EAGVTQSPTHLIKTRGQQATLRCSPISGHTSVYWYQQALGLGLQFLLWYDEGEERNRGNFPPRFSGRQFPNYSSELNVNALELEDSALYLCASSLVGGARNQPQHFGDGTRLSIL.

CDR3 in amino acids: CASSWGTGLETQYF. CDR3 nucleotides: TGTGCCAGCAGTTGGGGGACAGGGCTGGAGACCCAGTACTTC. The V gene is TRBV5-6, the J gene TRBJ2-5, with 9 bases aligning to TRBD1. The V gene's germline CDR1 is SGHDT and CDR2 YYEEEE. Trimming took 5 bases from V and 5 from J; bases not matched to a gene: 7. This CDR3 has 14 amino acids.

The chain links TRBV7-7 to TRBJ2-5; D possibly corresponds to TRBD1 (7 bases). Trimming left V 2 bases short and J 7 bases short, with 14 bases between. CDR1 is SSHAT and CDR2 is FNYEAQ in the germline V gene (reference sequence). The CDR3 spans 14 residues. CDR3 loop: CASSLQEGAGTQYF. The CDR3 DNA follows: TGTGCCAGCAGCTTACAGGAGGGGGCAGGGACCCAGTACTTC.

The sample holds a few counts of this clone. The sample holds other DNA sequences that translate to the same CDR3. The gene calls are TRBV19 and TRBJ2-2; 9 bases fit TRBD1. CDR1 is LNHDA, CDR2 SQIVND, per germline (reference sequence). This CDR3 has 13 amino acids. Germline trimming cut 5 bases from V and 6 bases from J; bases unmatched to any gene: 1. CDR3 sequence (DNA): TGTGCCAGTAGTGGGACAGGGTCCGGGGAGCTGTTTTTT. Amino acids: CASSGTGSGELFF.

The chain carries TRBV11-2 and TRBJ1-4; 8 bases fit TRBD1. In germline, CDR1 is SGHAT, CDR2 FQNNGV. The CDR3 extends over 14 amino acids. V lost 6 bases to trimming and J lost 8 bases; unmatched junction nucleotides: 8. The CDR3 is CASRPDRENEKLFF. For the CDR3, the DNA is TGTGCCAGCAGACCGGACAGGGAAAACGAAAAACTGTTTTTT.

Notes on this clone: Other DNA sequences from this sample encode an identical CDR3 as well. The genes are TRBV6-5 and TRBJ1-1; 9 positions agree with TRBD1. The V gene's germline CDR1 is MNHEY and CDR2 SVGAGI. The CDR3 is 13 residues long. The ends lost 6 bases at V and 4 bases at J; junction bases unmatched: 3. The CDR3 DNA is TGTGCCAGCAGAACGGACAGGGGCACTGAAGCTTTCTTT. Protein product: CASRTDRGTEAFF.

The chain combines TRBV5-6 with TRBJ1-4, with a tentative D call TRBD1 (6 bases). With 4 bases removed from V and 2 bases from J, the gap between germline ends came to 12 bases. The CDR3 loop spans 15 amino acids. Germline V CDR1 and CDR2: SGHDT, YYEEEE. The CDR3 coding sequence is TGTGCCAGCAGCCACCGGACAGCCACTAATGAAAAACTGTTTTTT. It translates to CASSHRTATNEKLFF.

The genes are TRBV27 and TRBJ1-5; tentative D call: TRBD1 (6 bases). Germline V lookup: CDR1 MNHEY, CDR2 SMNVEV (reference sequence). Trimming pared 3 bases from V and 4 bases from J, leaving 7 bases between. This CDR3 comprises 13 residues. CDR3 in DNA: TGTGCCAGCAGTTTCAGGGGAAATCAGCCCCAGCATTTT. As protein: CASSFRGNQPQHF.

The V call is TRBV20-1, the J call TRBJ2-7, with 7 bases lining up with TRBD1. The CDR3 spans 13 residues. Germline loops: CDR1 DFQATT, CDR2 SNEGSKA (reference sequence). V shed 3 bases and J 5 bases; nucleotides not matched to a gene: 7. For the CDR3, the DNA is TGCAGTGCTAGTTCGACAGGGACCGACGAGCAGTACTTC. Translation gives CSASSTGTDEQYF.

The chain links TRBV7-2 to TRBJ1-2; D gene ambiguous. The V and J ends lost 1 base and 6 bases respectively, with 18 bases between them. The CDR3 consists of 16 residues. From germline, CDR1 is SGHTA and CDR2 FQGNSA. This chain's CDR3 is CASSLGSQSTWDGYTF. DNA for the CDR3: TGTGCCAGCAGCTTAGGTTCACAGTCAACTTGGGATGGCTACACCTTC.

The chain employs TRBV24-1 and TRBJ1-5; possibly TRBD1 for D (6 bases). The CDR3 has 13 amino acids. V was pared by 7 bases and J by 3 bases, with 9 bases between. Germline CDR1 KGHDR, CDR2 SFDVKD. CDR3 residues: CATSPGVNQPQHF. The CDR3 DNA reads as TGTGCCACCAGCCCAGGGGTCAATCAGCCCCAGCATTTT.

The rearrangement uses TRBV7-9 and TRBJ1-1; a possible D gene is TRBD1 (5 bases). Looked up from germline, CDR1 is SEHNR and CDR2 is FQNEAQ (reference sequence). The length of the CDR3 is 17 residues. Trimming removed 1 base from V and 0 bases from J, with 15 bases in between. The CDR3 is CASSLGQGRGMNTEAFF. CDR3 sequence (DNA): TGTGCCAGCAGCTTAGGGCAGGGACGGGGGATGAACACTGAAGCTTTCTTT.

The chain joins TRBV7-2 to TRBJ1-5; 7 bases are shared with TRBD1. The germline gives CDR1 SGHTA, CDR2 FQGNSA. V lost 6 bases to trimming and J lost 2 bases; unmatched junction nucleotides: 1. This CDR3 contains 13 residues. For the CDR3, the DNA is TGTGCCAGCAGTGGACAGGGCAATCAGCCCCAGCATTTT. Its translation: CASSGQGNQPQHF.

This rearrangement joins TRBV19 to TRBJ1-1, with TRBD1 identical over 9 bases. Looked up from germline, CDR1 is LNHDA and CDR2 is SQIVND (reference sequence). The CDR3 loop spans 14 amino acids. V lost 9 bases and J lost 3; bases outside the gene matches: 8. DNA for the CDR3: TGTGCCAGCTACAGGGGGCCCTCGGACACTGAAGCTTTCTTT. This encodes CASYRGPSDTEAFF.

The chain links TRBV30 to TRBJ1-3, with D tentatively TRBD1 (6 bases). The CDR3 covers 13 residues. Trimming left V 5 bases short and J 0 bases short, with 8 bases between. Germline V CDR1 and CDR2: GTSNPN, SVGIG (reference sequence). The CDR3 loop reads CAWGQPSGNTIYF. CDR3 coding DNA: TGTGCCTGGGGACAGCCCTCTGGAAACACCATATATTTT.

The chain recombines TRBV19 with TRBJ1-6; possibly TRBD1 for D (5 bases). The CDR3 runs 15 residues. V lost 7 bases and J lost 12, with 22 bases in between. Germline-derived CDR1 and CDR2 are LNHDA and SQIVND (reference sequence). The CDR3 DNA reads TGTGCCAGTACCCTCGAGCGGGGTGGTGGGGGACCCCTCCACTTT. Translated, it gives CASTLERGGGGPLHF.

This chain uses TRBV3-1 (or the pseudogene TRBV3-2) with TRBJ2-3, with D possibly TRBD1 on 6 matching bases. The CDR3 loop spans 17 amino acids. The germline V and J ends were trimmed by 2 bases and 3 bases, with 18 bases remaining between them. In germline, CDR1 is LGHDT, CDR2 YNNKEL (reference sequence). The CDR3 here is CASSQNTGQLGTDTQYF. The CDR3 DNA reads TGTGCCAGCAGCCAAAATACCGGACAGCTTGGGACAGATACGCAGTATTTT.